The 5 T cell receptor beta chains reported below all come from one sample, sequenced in a study of blood T cell repertoires in COVID-19. The data were produced by immunoSEQ multiplex PCR, yet TCRdb's version contains in-frame clones alone and is incomplete. The data show fewer than 250,000 clones, approximately 84% seen once. The sequencing sample was made of PBMCs or T cells enriched from blood (not recorded which). These receptors were taken from a woman aged 25 to 39 who had recovered from COVID-19.

At least ten counts were recorded for this clone. This chain connects TRBV10-1 to TRBJ2-3; TRBD2 agrees at 9 bases. The CDR3 totals 16 residues. V lost 5 bases, J lost 3 bases, and 9 bases stayed unmatched. Germline CDR1 is WNHNN and CDR2 is SYGVQD (reference sequence). CDR3 sequence: CASSKTGLATTDTQYF. The CDR3 DNA sequence: TGCGCCAGCAGTAAGACGGGACTAGCTACGACAGATACGCAGTATTTT.

The chain joins TRBV6-4 to TRBJ2-2, with TRBD2 matching over 13 bases. CDR1 MRHNA and CDR2 SNTAGT come from the germline V gene. This CDR3 comprises 15 residues. Unmatched junction bases numbered 0, after V lost 4 bases and J lost 4 bases. CDR3: CASSGTSGGTGELFF. Here the CDR3 DNA reads TGTGCCAGCAGTGGGACTAGCGGGGGCACCGGGGAGCTGTTTTTT.

Here the CDR3 reads CASSIPRQGWNSPLHF. The CDR3 DNA follows: TGTGCCAGTAGTATTCCCCGGCAGGGATGGAATTCACCCCTCCACTTT. This chain links TRBV19 with TRBJ1-6; TRBD1 might be the D (5 bases). This CDR3 comprises 16 residues. Germline V gene data show CDR1 as LNHDA and CDR2 as SQIVND (reference sequence). Trimming cost V 3 bases and J 7 bases, with 16 bases left between them.

The rearrangement links TRBV6-4 to TRBJ1-1; D ambiguous. The V end lost 1 base, the J end lost 4 bases, and 7 bases lay between the germline ends. The CDR3 has 13 amino acids. Germline loops: CDR1 MRHNA, CDR2 SNTAGT. The CDR3 sequence is CASSDFPGTEAFF. Written as DNA, the CDR3 is TGTGCCAGCAGTGACTTCCCCGGCACTGAAGCTTTCTTT.

This clone appeared once. This chain uses TRBV7-2 with TRBJ2-7, with unresolved D. CDR3 length equals 16 residues. The ends were cut back, 7 bases at V and 0 bases at J, with 19 bases in the middle. Germline V gene lookup returns CDR1 SGHTA and CDR2 FQGNSA. CDR3 DNA sequence: TGTGCCAGCAACTATACCCGTTGGCATCCCTCCTACGAGCAGTACTTC. Translation: CASNYTRWHPSYEQYF.